This T cell receptor (beta chain) is drawn from a study of T cells after yellow fever vaccination (dated by TCRdb to between 2017 and 2020). Concerning the study at large: The SMART-Seq v4 Ultra Low Input RNA kit was used to prepare libraries from fractions with low cell numbers. Bulk TCR alpha and beta repertoires were sequenced longitudinally to track T-cell clones before and after primary and booster YFV17D yellow fever vaccination. Two healthy male donors, one aged 18 to 30 and one aged 30 to 40 years, were included in the cohort. Bulk PBMC replicates and cell subsets were isolated from blood drawn at multiple timepoints before and after both primary and secondary immunization.

This sample's treatment or condition label indicates: live attenuated yellow fever vaccine strain. At each blood-draw timepoint, two biological replicates of bulk PBMCs were obtained. A standard Ficoll-Paque protocol was used to isolate PBMCs from peripheral blood. TriZol was used to extract RNA from bulk PBMCs, CD4 and CD8 fractions, and dextramer-positive and dextramer-negative fractions. Broader findings and caveats from the paper: Computational filtering was required because FACS-sorted repertoires could contain abundant contaminating clonotypes from the bulk population. The study included only a couple of donors, which limits how far the findings can be generalized. After the booster, most clones that had expanded after primary vaccination were detected again (around 95% of CD4 and around nine tenths of CD8), suggesting broad maintenance of memory. Compared with the primary T-cell response, the secondary T-cell response was weaker but faster, peaking on day 5 rather than day 15. A small fraction of clonotypes appeared in both the CD4 and CD8 compartments, likely as a result of convergent recombination.

Sequences KGHSH (CDR1) and LQKENI (CDR2) are obtained from the germline V gene. CDR3 length: 15 amino acids, cysteine to phenylalanine. The CDR3 DNA has 45 bases and is translated from base 1. V and J lose 1 base and 4 bases, and a span of 11 bases separates them. As to this clonotype: Its antigen has not been determined. Within one base of it there is no much larger clone, and no base qualities were kept.

TCR cDNA was synthesized by 5'RACE template switching, through which a universal primer site and unique molecular identifiers were introduced. cDNA synthesis was primed from both the TCR alpha and TCR beta constant segments. Two PCR steps were used to amplify libraries, with sample barcodes and sequencing adapters being added in the second step. Libraries were sequenced on Illumina HiSeq 2500 (2x100 bp) or NovaSeq (2x150 bp). Under the source paper's analysis protocol: Demultiplexing of reads and collapsing into UMI consensus sequences were performed with MIGEC, and V(D)J alignment was carried out with MiXCR. Vaccine-responding clonotypes were defined with edgeR using replicate PBMC samples, requiring FDR below 0.01 and a log2 fold change above 5 up to day 15. Each bulk clonotype was labeled CD4 or CD8 based on which sequenced repertoire, CD4 or CD8, contained the clonotype at higher abundance. The public sequencing data were trimmed at Q25 with fastp and processed into clonotypes with MiXCR by TCRdb, which kept only in-frame beta chains. All rows with the same CDR3 protein become a single entry with the most common DNA and genes. V and J calls and clone size were set by TCRdb, not the authors. For this sample there are around 550,000 distinct CDR3 sequences; roughly 21% appear just once. Of the sample, around 15% falls within the top ten clones.

The receptor's source is a man aged 30 to 45 who received the YFV17D yellow fever vaccine. The chain employs TRBV18 and TRBJ2-1; no D gene is confidently identified. Specimen: PBMCs, collected 15 days after the yellow fever booster vaccination. The nucleotide sequence is TGTGCCAGCTCACCACTTTCCCAACCTTACAATGAGCAGTTCTTC. Translated, this is CASSPLSQPYNEQFF.